This T cell receptor (beta chain) was identified in a study of OX40 agonist ivuxolimab in advanced cancers. Background on the study: Ivuxolimab, an antibody that agonizes OX40 (CD134), was administered to the patients. Study conclusions and caveats: The expanded peripheral T cells' antigen specificity was not determined.

The CDR3 is 15 residues long. V shed 8 bases and J shed 4 bases, with 18 bases lying between them. About this clone: What it recognizes is unknown.

Here immunoSEQ multiplex PCR was the method, and the copy in TCRdb shows in-frame clones only, minus some. The table includes 90,000 to 100,000 clones, approximately 94% detected once. The sample was CD4+ or CD8+ T cells sorted from blood, taken in a trial of the OX40 agonist ivuxolimab. The sequence was obtained from an adult with an advanced solid tumor such as melanoma, head and neck, liver or kidney cancer. This sequence joins TRBV23-1 and TRBJ1-3, with D hard to call. TRBV23-1 is classed as an ORF, of uncertain function. The CDR3 DNA follows: TGCGCCAGCTTCCACGCCGACACGACAGGAAACACCATATATTTT. It specifies CASFHADTTGNTIYF.